This T cell receptor (beta chain) was sequenced for a study of yellow fever vaccine responses in identical twins. General study results and limits: Reportedly, the T cell response mounted by twins to vaccine seemed partly convergent, partly personalized.

The germline V gene has CDR1 LNHDA and CDR2 SQIVND (reference sequence). V was trimmed by 4 bases and J by 8 bases, leaving 11 bases between them. The length of the CDR3 is 13 residues. MiXCR, applied by TCRdb to the RT-PCR reads, yields one record per CDR3 protein. The sample holds approximately 32,000 distinct CDR3 sequences, less than 70% seen once. On this clonotype itself: Its antigen is unknown.

This sample comprised T cells from blood (PBMCs), unsorted or a sorted subset (not recorded which), obtained before or after yellow fever vaccination (not recorded which). The V call is TRBV19, the J call TRBJ1-4; a possible D gene is TRBD1 (5 bases). The TCR was taken from a woman aged 18-35 years who received the yellow fever vaccine. CDR3 DNA: TGTGCCAGTAGTACAGGGTACGAAGAAAAACTGTTTTTT. Residues: CASSTGYEEKLFF.